What follows are 17 T cell receptor beta chains derived from one specimen sequenced in a study of PD-1 blockade in classical Hodgkin lymphoma (dated by TCRdb to 2018 to 2021). The time point label corresponds to: cycle 2 day 1 (C2D1) of nivolumab. Relapse after autologous stem cell transplantation had occurred in all trial patients, and cohorts A, B and C were distinguished by prior brentuximab vedotin exposure. The library came from the immunoSEQ multiplex PCR assay. The table was pulled from immuneACCESS by TCRdb, which kept in-frame rearrangements only. Such tables lose some clones; where checked, under half of the loss comes from unresolved V genes, and the rest has no known cause. The sample table contains some 150,000 clones; only one count was recorded for about 78% of them. The ten largest clones take up 9.2% of the sample. This sample comprised peripheral blood mononuclear cells (PBMCs), obtained before the second cycle of nivolumab. These receptors were collected from a human donor with classical Hodgkin lymphoma.

V is TRBV10-3 and J is TRBJ1-5; possible D gene TRBD1, 6 bases. This CDR3 has 15 residues. The germline V and J ends were trimmed by 5 bases and 7 bases, with 18 bases remaining between them. The V gene's germline CDR1 is ENHRY and CDR2 SYGVKD. The CDR3 bases are TGTGCCATCAGTCATGGATCAGGGGATGGACAGCCCCAGCATTTT. It codes for CAISHGSGDGQPQHF.

In DNA form, the CDR3 reads TGTGCCAGCTCATCCACTACCGACAGTGAGCAGTACTTC. It yields the protein CASSSTTDSEQYF. The genes are TRBV18 and TRBJ2-7; D is perhaps TRBD1 (5 bases). From germline, CDR1 is KGHSH and CDR2 LQKENI. V lost 5 bases and J lost 7, with 15 bases in between. The CDR3 has 13 residues.

The CDR3 region is CASARPPGNEQFF. The CDR3 nucleotides read TGTGCCAGCGCCCGCCCTCCGGGCAATGAGCAGTTCTTC. J is TRBJ2-1 and V is TRBV28; D gene ambiguous. In germline, CDR1 is MDHEN, CDR2 SYDVKM. This CDR3 spans 13 amino acids. Trimming removed 8 bases from V and 6 bases from J, with 14 bases in between. The full variable domain, rest sourced from reference TRBV28 and TRBJ2-1, is DVKVTQSSRYLVKRTGEKVFLECVQDMDHENMFWYRQDPGLGLRLIYFSYDVKMKEKGDIPEGYSVSREKKERFSLILESASTNQTSMYLCASARPPGNEQFFGPGTRLTVL.

This chain links TRBV27 with TRBJ1-2, with 9 bases fitting TRBD1. The germline V gene encodes CDR1 MNHEY and CDR2 SMNVEV (reference sequence). There are 15 residues in the CDR3. V shed 4 bases, J shed 2 bases, and the junction held 5 bases outside the gene matches. CDR3 coding DNA: TGTGCCAGCAGTTCCCCGGGACAGGGCAACTATGGCTACACCTTC. It is translated as CASSSPGQGNYGYTF.

The chain links TRBV29-1 to TRBJ2-3, with 12 positions matching TRBD1. The CDR3 extends over 17 amino acids. CDR1 is SQVTM, CDR2 ANQGSEA, per germline. After removal of 6 bases from V and 2 bases from J, the junction contained 12 bases not matched to a gene. The CDR3 DNA reads TGCAGCGTCCTAAACCCGGGACAGGGGGCATTCACAGATACGCAGTATTTT. Translated, it gives CSVLNPGQGAFTDTQYF.

V usage is TRBV19 and J usage is TRBJ2-7, with 7 bases that match TRBD2. Germline CDR1 is LNHDA and CDR2 is SQIVND (reference sequence). The CDR3 runs to 13 residues. With 3 bases clipped from V and 6 bases from J, the junction kept 5 bases outside the gene matches. Here the CDR3 reads CASSIFREGEQYF. CDR3 in DNA: TGTGCCAGTAGTATCTTCAGGGAGGGCGAGCAGTACTTC. The variable domain in full, with the rest retrieved from reference TRBV19 and TRBJ2-7, is DGGITQSPKYLFRKEGQNVTLSCEQNLNHDAMYWYRQDPGQGLRLIYYSQIVNDFQKGDIAEGYSVSREKKESFPLTVTSAQKNPTAFYLCASSIFREGEQYFGPGTRLTVT.

With respect to this clone: The same CDR3 arises from other DNA sequences in this sample as well. The V call is TRBV10-3, the J call TRBJ1-1; 8 nucleotides match TRBD1. The CDR3 covers 14 residues. The germline V gene has CDR1 ENHRY and CDR2 SYGVKD. V trimming: 2 bases; J trimming: 1 base; junction bases outside the gene matches: 0. The CDR3 here is CAISEDRGNTEAFF. The CDR3 nucleotides are TGTGCCATCAGTGAGGACAGGGGGAACACTGAAGCTTTCTTT.

The J gene is TRBJ2-1, the V gene TRBV6-5; D remains unclear. The CDR3 runs to 15 residues. Trimming stripped 5 bases from V and 4 bases from J, with 15 bases between. Germline lookup yields CDR1 MNHEY and CDR2 SVGAGI. The CDR3, as DNA: TGTGCCAGCAGTCTTAAAAGAACCTCGTACAATGAGCAGTTCTTC. This translates into CASSLKRTSYNEQFF.

This clone was observed a few times. The J gene is TRBJ1-2, the V gene TRBV6-6; D is perhaps TRBD1 (5 bases). The CDR3 is 15 amino acids. Per germline, CDR1 MNHNY and CDR2 SVGAGI (reference sequence). With 6 bases removed from V and 6 bases from J, the gap between germline ends came to 20 bases. In DNA, the CDR3 is TGTGCCAGCAGAACCGGGACTCGTCTTTGGGATGGCTACACCTTC. It translates to CASRTGTRLWDGYTF.

This sequence joins TRBV2 and TRBJ2-5; D gene unclear. Trimming took 7 bases from V and 1 from J, leaving 7 bases between them. The CDR3 sequence is 12 residues long. The germline V gene encodes CDR1 SNHLY and CDR2 FYNNEI. The chain's CDR3 is CASIESQETQYF. The CDR3 coding sequence is TGTGCCAGCATAGAGAGCCAAGAGACCCAGTACTTC.

The V gene is TRBV5-6, the J gene TRBJ2-6; D is unclear. Germline V gene data show CDR1 as SGHDT and CDR2 as YYEEEE. The CDR3 spans 19 residues. The germline V and J ends were trimmed by 1 base and 0 bases, with 17 bases remaining between them. The CDR3 is CASSLSVGRAYSGANVLTF. CDR3 in DNA: TGTGCCAGCAGCTTGAGCGTGGGCAGAGCCTACTCTGGGGCCAACGTCCTGACTTTC.

The chain uses TRBV19 and TRBJ2-1; 9 nucleotides align to TRBD1. The germline V gene encodes CDR1 LNHDA and CDR2 SQIVND (reference sequence). The CDR3 has 18 residues. The V segment lost 2 bases and the J segment 8 bases; nucleotides outside the gene matches: 16. CDR3 DNA: TGTGCCAGTAGTATATCCTGGTTGAGGGGGACAGGGAATGATGAGCAGTTCTTC. The encoded protein is CASSISWLRGTGNDEQFF.

V and J are TRBV11-3 and TRBJ1-2; TRBD1 might be the D (6 bases). The germline V and J ends were trimmed by 1 base and 7 bases, with 10 bases remaining between them. This CDR3 has 13 residues. CDR1 and CDR2 (germline): SGHNT, YENEEA. CDR3 amino acids: CASSLGLGAGYTF. The DNA for the CDR3 is TGTGCCAGCAGCTTAGGTTTGGGGGCTGGCTACACCTTC.

DNA of the CDR3: TGTGCCAGCAGTGGGGAAGGCGGGGAGACCCAGTACTTC. Translated, it gives CASSGEGGETQYF. The chain employs TRBV28 and TRBJ2-5; the D gene is possibly TRBD2 (5 bases). CDR1 and CDR2 (germline): MDHEN, SYDVKM. This CDR3 has 13 amino acids. With 5 bases removed from V and 5 bases from J, the gap between germline ends came to 12 bases.

The genes are TRBV5-6 and TRBJ2-1; possible D gene TRBD1, 5 bases. CDR1 and CDR2 (germline): SGHDT, YYEEEE. The V gene lost 0 bases and the J gene lost 5 bases, with 9 bases spanning the gap. CDR3 length equals 14 residues. The CDR3 sequence: CASSLGGRNNEQFF. CDR3 coding DNA: TGTGCCAGCAGCTTGGGGGGCAGGAACAATGAGCAGTTCTTC.

V is TRBV18 and J is TRBJ2-1, with D perhaps matching TRBD2 (5 bases). Germline CDR1 KGHSH, CDR2 LQKENI. This CDR3 comprises 19 residues. Trimming took off 3 bases at V and 0 bases at J, with 21 bases between the two ends. DNA for the CDR3: TGTGCCAGCTCACCCTACCCACTAGAATCCGGATACTCCTACAATGAGCAGTTCTTC. This codes for CASSPYPLESGYSYNEQFF.

The chain couples TRBV5-4 to TRBJ2-7, with 11 bases matching TRBD1. Germline CDR1 reads SGHNT; CDR2 reads YYREEE (reference sequence). This CDR3 has 14 residues. With V trimmed by 3 bases and J by 6 bases, 5 bases remained unmatched. The CDR3 here is CASSSRDRGGEQYF. In DNA form, the CDR3 reads TGTGCCAGCAGCTCCCGGGACAGGGGGGGCGAGCAGTACTTC.